This T cell receptor beta chain was documented in a study of beta chain features in type 1 diabetes. Regarding the study as a whole: TCRB CDR3s were moderately but significantly shorter in Type 1 diabetes patients in all four CD4+ subsets. With patients and controls alike, PCR might favor shorter templates to an equal degree.

V lost 4 bases to trimming and J lost 6 bases, with 16 bases between them. Per germline, CDR1 MDHEN and CDR2 SYDVKM. The CDR3 runs to 15 residues. As regards this clone: The antigen remains undetermined.

It was via CD45RO/CCR7/CD25/CD127/CD95/CD27 that CD4+ naive, central memory, regulatory and stem cell-like memory cells were sorted. Populations obtained by sorting all exceeded 95% purity. Expressed TCRB transcripts were sequenced after all isolated RNA was converted to cDNA. It was found that naive, central memory and regulatory T cell samples averaged roughly 3.6 million reads. Using immunoSEQ multiplex PCR, the repertoire was profiled, and TCRdb retains in-frame clones only, with some absent. The table includes more than 250,000 clones, 15% detected once. The sample consisted of naive CD4+ T cells from blood. This receptor was obtained from a man aged 18 to 29 with type 1 diabetes. The chain couples TRBV28 to TRBJ2-4; D is ambiguous. CDR3 amino acids: CASSSRREGVNIQYF. CDR3 coding DNA: TGTGCCAGCAGTTCCCGTAGAGAAGGAGTAAACATTCAGTACTTC.